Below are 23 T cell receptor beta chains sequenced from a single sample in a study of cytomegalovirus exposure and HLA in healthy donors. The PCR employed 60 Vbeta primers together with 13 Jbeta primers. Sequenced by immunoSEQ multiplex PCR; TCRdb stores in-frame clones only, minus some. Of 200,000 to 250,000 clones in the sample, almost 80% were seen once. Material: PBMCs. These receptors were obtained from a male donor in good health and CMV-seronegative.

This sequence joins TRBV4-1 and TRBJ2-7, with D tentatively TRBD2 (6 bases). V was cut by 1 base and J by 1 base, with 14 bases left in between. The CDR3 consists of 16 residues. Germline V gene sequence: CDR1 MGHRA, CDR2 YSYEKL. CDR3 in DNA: TGCGCCAGCAGCCAAGGCCCCGGGACTGGATCCTACGAGCAGTACTTC. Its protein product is CASSQGPGTGSYEQYF.

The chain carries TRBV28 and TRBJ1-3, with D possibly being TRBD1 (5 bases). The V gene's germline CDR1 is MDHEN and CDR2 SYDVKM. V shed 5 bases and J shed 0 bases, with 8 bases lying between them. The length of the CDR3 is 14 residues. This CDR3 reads CASSRGASGNTIYF. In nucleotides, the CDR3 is TGTGCCAGCAGTCGCGGGGCCTCTGGAAACACCATATATTTT.

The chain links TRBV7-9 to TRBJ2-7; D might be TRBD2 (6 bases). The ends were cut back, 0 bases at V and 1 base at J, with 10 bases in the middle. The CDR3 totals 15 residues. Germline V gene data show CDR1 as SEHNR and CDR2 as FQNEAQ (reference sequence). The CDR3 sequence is CASSLAGLISYEQYF. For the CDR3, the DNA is TGTGCCAGCAGCTTAGCCGGACTAATTTCCTACGAGCAGTACTTC.

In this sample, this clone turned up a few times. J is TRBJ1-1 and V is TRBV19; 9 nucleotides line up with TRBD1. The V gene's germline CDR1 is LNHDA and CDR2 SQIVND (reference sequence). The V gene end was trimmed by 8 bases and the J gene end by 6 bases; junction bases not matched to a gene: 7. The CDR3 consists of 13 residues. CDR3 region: CASGDRVIAEAFF. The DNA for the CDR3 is TGTGCCAGTGGGGACAGGGTAATAGCTGAAGCTTTCTTT.

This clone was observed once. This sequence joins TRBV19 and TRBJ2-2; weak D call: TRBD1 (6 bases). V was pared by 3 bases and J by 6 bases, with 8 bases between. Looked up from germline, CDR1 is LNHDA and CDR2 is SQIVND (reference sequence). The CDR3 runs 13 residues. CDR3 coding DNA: TGTGCCAGTAGTATCAGGGGATCCGGGGAGCTGTTTTTT. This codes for CASSIRGSGELFF. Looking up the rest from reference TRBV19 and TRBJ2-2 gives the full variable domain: DGGITQSPKYLFRKEGQNVTLSCEQNLNHDAMYWYRQDPGQGLRLIYYSQIVNDFQKGDIAEGYSVSREKKESFPLTVTSAQKNPTAFYLCASSIRGSGELFFGEGSRLTVL.

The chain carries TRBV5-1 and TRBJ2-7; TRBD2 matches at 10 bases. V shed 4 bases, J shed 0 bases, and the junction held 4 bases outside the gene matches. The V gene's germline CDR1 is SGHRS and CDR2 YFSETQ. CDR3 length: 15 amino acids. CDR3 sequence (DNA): TGCGCCAGCAGCCCCGGGACTAGCGACTCCTACGAGCAGTACTTC. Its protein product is CASSPGTSDSYEQYF.

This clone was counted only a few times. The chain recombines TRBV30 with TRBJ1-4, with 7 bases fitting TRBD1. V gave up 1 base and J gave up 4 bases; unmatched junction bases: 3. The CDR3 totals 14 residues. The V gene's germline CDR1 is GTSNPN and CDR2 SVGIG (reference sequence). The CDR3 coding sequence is TGTGCCTGGAGTGCGGGACAGAGTAATGAAAAACTGTTTTTT. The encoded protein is CAWSAGQSNEKLFF. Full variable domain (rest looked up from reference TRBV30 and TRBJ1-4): SQTIHQWPATLVQPVGSPLSLECTVEGTSNPNLYWYRQAAGRGLQLLFYSVGIGQISSEVPQNLSASRPQDRQFILSSKKLLLSDSGFYLCAWSAGQSNEKLFFGSGTQLSVL.

CDR3 loop: CASSRREPSSYEQYF. CDR3 DNA: TGTGCCAGCAGCCGGCGGGAGCCGAGCTCCTACGAGCAGTACTTC. This sequence joins TRBV14 and TRBJ2-7; 7 positions agree with TRBD2. V lost 4 bases to trimming and J lost 0 bases; unmatched junction nucleotides: 6. The germline CDR1 and CDR2 sequences are SGHDN and FVKESK. This CDR3 comprises 15 residues.

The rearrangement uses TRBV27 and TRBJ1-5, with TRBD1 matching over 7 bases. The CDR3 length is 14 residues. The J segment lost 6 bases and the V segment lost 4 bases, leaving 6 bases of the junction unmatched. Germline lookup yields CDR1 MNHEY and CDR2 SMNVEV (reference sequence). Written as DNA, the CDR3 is TGTGCCAGCAGTTCCTACCAGGGGGGTCAGCCCCAGCATTTT. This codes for CASSSYQGGQPQHF.

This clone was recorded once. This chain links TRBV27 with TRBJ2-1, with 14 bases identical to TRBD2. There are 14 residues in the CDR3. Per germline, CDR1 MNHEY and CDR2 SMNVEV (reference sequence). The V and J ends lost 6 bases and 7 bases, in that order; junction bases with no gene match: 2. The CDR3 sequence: CASRGLAGVNEQFF. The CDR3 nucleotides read TGTGCCAGCAGGGGACTAGCGGGAGTTAATGAGCAGTTCTTC.

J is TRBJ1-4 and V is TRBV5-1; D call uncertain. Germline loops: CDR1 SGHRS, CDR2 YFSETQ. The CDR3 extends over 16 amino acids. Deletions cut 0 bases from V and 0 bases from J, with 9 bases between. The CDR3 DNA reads TGCGCCAGCAGCTTGGAAGGAGGTGCAACTAATGAAAAACTGTTTTTT. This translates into CASSLEGGATNEKLFF.

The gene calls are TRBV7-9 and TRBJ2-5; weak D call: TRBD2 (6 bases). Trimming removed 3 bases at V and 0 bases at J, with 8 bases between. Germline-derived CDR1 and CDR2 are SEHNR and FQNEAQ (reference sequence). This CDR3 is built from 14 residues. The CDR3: CASSLGGYQETQYF. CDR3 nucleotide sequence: TGTGCCAGCAGCTTGGGGGGATACCAAGAGACCCAGTACTTC.

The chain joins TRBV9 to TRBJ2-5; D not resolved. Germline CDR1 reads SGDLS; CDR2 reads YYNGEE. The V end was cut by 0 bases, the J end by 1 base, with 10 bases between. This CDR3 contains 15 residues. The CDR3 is CASSVAWAPQETQYF. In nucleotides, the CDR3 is TGTGCCAGCAGCGTAGCCTGGGCCCCCCAAGAGACCCAGTACTTC.

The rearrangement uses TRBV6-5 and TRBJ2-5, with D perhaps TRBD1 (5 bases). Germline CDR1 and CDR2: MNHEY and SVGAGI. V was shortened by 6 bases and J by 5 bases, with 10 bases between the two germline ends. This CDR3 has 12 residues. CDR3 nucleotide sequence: TGTGCCAGCAGGAGGACACCCGAGACCCAGTACTTC. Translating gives CASRRTPETQYF.

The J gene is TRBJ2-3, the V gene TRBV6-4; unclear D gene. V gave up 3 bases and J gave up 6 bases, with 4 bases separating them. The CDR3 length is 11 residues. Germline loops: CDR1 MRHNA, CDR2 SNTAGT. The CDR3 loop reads CASSDRDTQYF. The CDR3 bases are TGTGCCAGCAGTGATCGGGATACGCAGTATTTT.

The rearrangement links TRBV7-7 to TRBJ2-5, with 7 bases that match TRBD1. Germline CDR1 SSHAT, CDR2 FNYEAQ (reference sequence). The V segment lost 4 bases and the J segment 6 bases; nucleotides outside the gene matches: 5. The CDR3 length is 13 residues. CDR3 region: CASSSTGLKTQYF. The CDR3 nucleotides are TGTGCCAGCAGCTCGACAGGGTTGAAGACCCAGTACTTC.

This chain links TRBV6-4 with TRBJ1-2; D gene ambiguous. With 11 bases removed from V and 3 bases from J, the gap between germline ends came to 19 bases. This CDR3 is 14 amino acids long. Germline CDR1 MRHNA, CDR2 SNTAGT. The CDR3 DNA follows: TGTGCCGGAAAGACGGAGCGACCCCACTATGGCTACACCTTC. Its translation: CAGKTERPHYGYTF.

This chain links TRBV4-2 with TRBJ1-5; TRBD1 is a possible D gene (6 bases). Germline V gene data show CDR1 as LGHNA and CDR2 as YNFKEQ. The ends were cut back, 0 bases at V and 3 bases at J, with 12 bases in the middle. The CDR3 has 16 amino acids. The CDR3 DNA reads TGTGCCAGCAGCCAAGAGTGGGACACGAACAATCAGCCCCAGCATTTT. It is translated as CASSQEWDTNNQPQHF.

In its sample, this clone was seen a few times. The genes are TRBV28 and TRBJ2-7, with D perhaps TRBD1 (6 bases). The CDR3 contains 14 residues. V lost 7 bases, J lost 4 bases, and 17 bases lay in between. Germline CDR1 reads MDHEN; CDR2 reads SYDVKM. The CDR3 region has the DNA TGTGCCAGCACCCCCCGGGACACCCCTTACGAGCAGTACTTC. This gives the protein CASTPRDTPYEQYF. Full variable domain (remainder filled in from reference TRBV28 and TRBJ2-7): DVKVTQSSRYLVKRTGEKVFLECVQDMDHENMFWYRQDPGLGLRLIYFSYDVKMKEKGDIPEGYSVSREKKERFSLILESASTNQTSMYLCASTPRDTPYEQYFGPGTRLTVT.

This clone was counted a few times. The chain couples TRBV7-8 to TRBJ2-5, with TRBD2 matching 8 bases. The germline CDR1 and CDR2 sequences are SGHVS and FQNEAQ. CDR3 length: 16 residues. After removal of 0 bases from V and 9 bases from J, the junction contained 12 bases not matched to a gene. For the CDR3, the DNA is TGTGCCAGCAGCTTAGCGTGGATACCGGGGGGGGAACCCCAGTACTTC. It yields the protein CASSLAWIPGGEPQYF.

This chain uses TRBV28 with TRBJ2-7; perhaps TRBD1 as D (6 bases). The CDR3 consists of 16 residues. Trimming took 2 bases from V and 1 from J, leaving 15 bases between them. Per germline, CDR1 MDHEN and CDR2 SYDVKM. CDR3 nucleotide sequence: TGTGCCAGCAGTTTACAGGGGCAGGTCTTGTCCTACGAGCAGTACTTC. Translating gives CASSLQGQVLSYEQYF.

CDR3 sequence: CASRGEADSGELFF. The CDR3 DNA sequence: TGTGCCAGTAGAGGGGAGGCGGACTCCGGGGAGCTGTTTTTT. This sequence joins TRBV19 and TRBJ2-2; a weak D match, TRBD2 (6 bases). Between the trimmed V and J ends, which lost 6 bases and 6 bases, there was a span of 14 bases. Germline V CDR1 and CDR2: LNHDA, SQIVND (reference sequence). The CDR3 has 14 amino acids.

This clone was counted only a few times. Here the CDR3 DNA reads TGCGCCAGCAGTGAGGGACTGCAATACGAGCAGTACTTC. Encoded protein: CASSEGLQYEQYF. The chain uses TRBV10-1 and TRBJ2-7; TRBD2 is a possible D gene (5 bases). Germline CDR1 reads WNHNN; CDR2 reads SYGVQD (reference sequence). Trimming took 2 bases from V and 4 from J, leaving 9 bases between them. This CDR3 is 13 amino acids long.